This T cell receptor beta chain was documented in a study of control samples from healthy donors and cancer patients. Assay: immunoSEQ multiplex PCR; the TCRdb copy retains only in-frame clones and omits some. This table holds fewer than 500,000 clones, around nine tenths found once. Trimming pared 2 bases from V and 4 bases from J, leaving 14 bases between. There are 15 residues in the CDR3. Germline V gives CDR1 SGHTA, CDR2 FQGNSA. The TCR originated in a man aged 35-49 years with head and neck cancer. This sequence joins TRBV7-2 and TRBJ2-5, with a tentative D call TRBD2 (6 bases). The sequenced material came from PBMCs. Here the CDR3 reads CASSLRGGVVETQYF. CDR3 sequence (DNA): TGTGCCAGCAGCTTAAGGGGCGGGGTTGTAGAGACCCAGTACTTC.